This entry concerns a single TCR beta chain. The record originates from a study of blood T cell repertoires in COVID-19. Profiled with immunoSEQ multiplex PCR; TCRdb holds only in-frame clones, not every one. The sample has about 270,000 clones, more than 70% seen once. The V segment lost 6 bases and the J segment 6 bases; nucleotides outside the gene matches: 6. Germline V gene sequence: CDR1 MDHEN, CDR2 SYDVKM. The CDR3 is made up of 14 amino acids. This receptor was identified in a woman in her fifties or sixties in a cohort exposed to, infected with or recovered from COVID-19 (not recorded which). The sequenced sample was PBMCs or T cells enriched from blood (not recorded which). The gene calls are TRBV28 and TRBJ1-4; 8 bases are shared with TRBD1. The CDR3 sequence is CASRGNRGYEKLFF. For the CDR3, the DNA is TGTGCCAGCAGGGGAAACAGGGGGTATGAAAAACTGTTTTTT.